Below, 22 T cell receptor beta chains from the same sample are listed, as sequenced in a study of T cells in Graves' hyperthyroidism and ophthalmopathy. RNA transcripts were the template for amplifying TCR beta CDR3 regions. HTBI primers were used for first-round RT-PCR of the TCR CDR3. TCRdb called the multiplex PCR reads again in MiXCR, with one record for every CDR3 protein. The table records around 250,000 distinct CDR3 sequences, roughly 14% of them present only once. The sample was blood. These receptors all come from a middle-aged woman with Graves' hyperthyroidism that later progressed to Graves' ophthalmopathy.

The gene calls are TRBV5-6 and TRBJ2-1; 15 positions match TRBD2. Per germline, CDR1 SGHDT and CDR2 YYEEEE. V lost 0 bases and J lost 6; bases outside the gene matches: 13. This CDR3 contains 20 residues. CDR3 coding DNA: TGTGCCAGCAGCTTGGAAGGGTCAGGGTGGGGACTAGCGGGAGGCAATGAGCAGTTCTTC. Its translation is CASSLEGSGWGLAGGNEQFF.

This clonotype was recorded at least ten times. The chain carries TRBV11-2 and TRBJ2-1; 9 nucleotides agree with TRBD2. Looked up from germline, CDR1 is SGHAT and CDR2 is FQNNGV. V dropped 1 base and J dropped 8; count of bases not matched to a gene: 9. The CDR3 spans 16 residues. This chain's CDR3 is CASSLAAGGRLHEQFF. CDR3 nucleotides: TGTGCCAGCAGCTTAGCTGCGGGAGGGAGGTTGCATGAGCAGTTCTTC.

The CDR3 is CSVEDGGSSYNEQFF. In nucleotides, the CDR3 is TGCAGCGTTGAAGATGGCGGGAGCTCCTACAATGAGCAGTTCTTC. The rearrangement links TRBV29-1 to TRBJ2-1, with 7 nucleotides matching TRBD2. CDR1 is SQVTM, CDR2 ANQGSEA, per germline. The CDR3 is 15 residues long. Unmatched junction bases numbered 2, after V lost 0 bases and J lost 0 bases.

This clonotype was recorded many times. The V gene is TRBV5-8, the J gene TRBJ2-5, with TRBD2 matching 12 bases. V lost 4 bases to trimming and J lost 2 bases; unmatched junction nucleotides: 3. The CDR3 loop spans 15 amino acids. CDR1 is SGHTS and CDR2 is YDEGEE in the germline V gene. The CDR3 DNA follows: TGTGCCAGCAGCCCCGGACTAGCGGGGCAAGAGACCCAGTACTTC. Translating gives CASSPGLAGQETQYF.

This clonotype was seen many times. The V and J genes are TRBV11-2 and TRBJ2-1; 7 nucleotides line up with TRBD2. The CDR3 totals 15 residues. V was pared by 3 bases and J by 8 bases, with 10 bases of the junction left unmatched. Germline lookup yields CDR1 SGHAT and CDR2 FQNNGV. The CDR3 region has the DNA TGTGCCAGCAGCTTTGGGGGAGGGCCTCTGTATGAGCAGTTCTTC. Encoded protein: CASSFGGGPLYEQFF. The entire variable domain, with the rest obtained from reference TRBV11-2 and TRBJ2-1, is as follows: EAGVAQSPRYKIIEKRQSVAFWCNPISGHATLYWYQQILGQGPKLLIQFQNNGVVDDSQLPKDRFSAERLKGVDSTLKIQPAKLEDSAVYLCASSFGGGPLYEQFFGPGTRLTVL.

This clonotype has a count of ten or more. The CDR3 DNA reads TGCAGTGCTAGTATAGTAGAGCAGTTCTTC. Encoded protein: CSASIVEQFF. The chain links TRBV20-1 to TRBJ2-1; D gene unclear. CDR1 DFQATT and CDR2 SNEGSKA come from the germline V gene (reference sequence). This CDR3 has 10 amino acids. Trimming pared 3 bases from V and 10 bases from J, leaving 7 bases between.

This clonotype has a count of ten or more. The rearrangement joins TRBV19 to TRBJ1-5, with no clear D. CDR3 length: 12 amino acids. The V gene lost 5 bases and the J gene lost 5 bases, with 7 bases spanning the gap. Germline CDR1 and CDR2: LNHDA and SQIVND (reference sequence). The DNA of the CDR3 is TGTGCCAGTAGTGTCGGATATCAGCCCCAGCATTTT. Protein: CASSVGYQPQHF.

The CDR3 DNA follows: TGTGCCAGCAGCCGGATGGGGTCCACCGTCTACAATGAGCAGTTCTTC. It yields the protein CASSRMGSTVYNEQFF. The rearrangement links TRBV12-3 or TRBV12-4 to TRBJ2-1, with D uncertain. Trimming took 6 bases from V and 3 from J, leaving 18 bases between them. The CDR3 runs to 16 residues.

The V call is TRBV9, the J call TRBJ2-5; tentatively, D is TRBD2 (5 bases). The CDR3 extends over 15 amino acids. V was trimmed by 4 bases and J by 5 bases, leaving 18 bases between them. Germline values: CDR1 SGDLS, CDR2 YYNGEE. CDR3 in amino acids: CASSPLALMGETQYF. For the CDR3, the DNA is TGTGCCAGCAGCCCTCTAGCTCTCATGGGGGAGACCCAGTACTTC.

The table lists this clonotype with many counts. V is TRBV12-3 or TRBV12-4 and J is TRBJ2-7, with 11 bases lining up with TRBD2. V was pared by 2 bases and J by 3 bases, with 9 bases of the junction left unmatched. The CDR3 is made up of 17 amino acids. The DNA for the CDR3 is TGTGCCAGCAGTTTAACTAGCGGGAGCTATGAATTCTACGAGCAGTACTTC. Encoded protein: CASSLTSGSYEFYEQYF.

This chain joins TRBV12-3 or TRBV12-4 and TRBJ2-7; TRBD2 aligns across 13 bases. This CDR3 region has 18 residues. The junction had 11 bases not matched to a gene; V was cut back by 5 bases and J by 1 base. The CDR3 reads CASSQQGRTSGSSYEQYF. In nucleotides, the CDR3 is TGTGCCAGCAGTCAACAGGGGCGGACTAGCGGGAGTTCCTACGAGCAGTACTTC.

The chain couples TRBV19 to TRBJ1-2; possible D gene TRBD1, 5 bases. This CDR3 has 14 amino acids. Germline CDR1 and CDR2: LNHDA and SQIVND (reference sequence). V gave up 0 bases and J gave up 8 bases, with 13 bases separating them. CDR3 residues: CASSIDEGDEGYTF. The CDR3 DNA follows: TGTGCCAGTAGTATAGACGAAGGGGATGAAGGCTACACCTTC.

This clonotype was observed many times. V usage is TRBV6-1 and J usage is TRBJ1-1; tentatively, D is TRBD1 (6 bases). V gave up 5 bases and J gave up 4 bases, with 14 bases separating them. The CDR3 spans 14 residues. Germline CDR1 MNHNS, CDR2 SASEGT. CDR3 DNA sequence: TGTGCCAGCAGTAGAAACAGGGAGGGCACTGAAGCTTTCTTT. Encoded protein: CASSRNREGTEAFF.

There are a few counts of this clonotype. The J gene is TRBJ1-1, the V gene TRBV7-2; D not certain. The CDR3 spans 13 residues. In germline, CDR1 is SGHTA, CDR2 FQGNSA. V lost 2 bases and J lost 5, with 9 bases in between. The DNA of the CDR3 is TGTGCCAGCAGCTTATGGGAGGGAACTGAAGCTTTCTTT. As protein: CASSLWEGTEAFF.

This clonotype showed up many times. CDR3 in amino acids: CASSQATEQYF. As DNA, the CDR3 is TGTGCCAGCAGCCAAGCTACCGAGCAGTACTTC. The chain joins TRBV14 to TRBJ2-7; D is unresolved. There are 11 residues in the CDR3. Germline V gene data show CDR1 as SGHDN and CDR2 as FVKESK. The V end was cut by 1 base, the J end by 6 bases, with 4 bases between.

This chain links TRBV27 with TRBJ2-7; TRBD2 agrees at 10 bases. This CDR3 comprises 18 residues. Trimming cost V 2 bases and J 4 bases; bases outside gene matches: 14. CDR1 and CDR2 (germline): MNHEY, SMNVEV (reference sequence). CDR3 coding DNA: TGTGCCAGCAGTTTACAGCCTAGCGGGAGATCTGTGTGGTACGAGCAGTACTTC. Translated: CASSLQPSGRSVWYEQYF.

The V gene is TRBV27, the J gene TRBJ2-1; perhaps TRBD2 as D (6 bases). Trimming shortened V by 5 bases and J by 2 bases, and 16 bases separated the two germline ends. The V gene's germline CDR1 is MNHEY and CDR2 SMNVEV (reference sequence). The length of the CDR3 is 16 residues. CDR3 sequence reads: CASSPPGRRAYNEQFF. CDR3 nucleotides: TGTGCCAGCAGTCCCCCTGGGCGGAGGGCCTACAATGAGCAGTTCTTC.

Many counts were recorded for this clonotype. The rearrangement uses TRBV28 and TRBJ1-3; a possible D gene is TRBD1 (5 bases). The length of the CDR3 is 15 residues. Germline V gene data show CDR1 as MDHEN and CDR2 as SYDVKM. Trimming removed 7 bases at V and 0 bases at J, with 13 bases between. The CDR3 sequence: CASTSGLYSGNTIYF. DNA for the CDR3: TGTGCCAGCACCTCAGGGCTATACTCTGGAAACACCATATATTTT.

This clonotype was seen many times. This chain links TRBV28 with TRBJ2-7; 11 nucleotides match TRBD1. The CDR3 has 18 amino acids. The V gene's germline CDR1 is MDHEN and CDR2 SYDVKM. V gave up 5 bases and J gave up 5 bases; unmatched junction bases: 17. The CDR3: CASSMYSGGGTGGNEQYF. CDR3 sequence (DNA): TGTGCCAGCAGTATGTATTCAGGTGGTGGGACAGGGGGAAACGAGCAGTACTTC.

This clonotype was counted at least ten times. J is TRBJ2-7 and V is TRBV28; 7 nucleotides match TRBD1. Trimming took 10 bases from V and 5 from J; bases not matched to a gene: 5. The CDR3 is made up of 11 amino acids. CDR1 and CDR2 from the germline V gene are MDHEN and SYDVKM. This CDR3 is CATRQGHEQYF. In DNA form, the CDR3 reads TGTGCCACCCGACAGGGCCACGAGCAGTACTTC. Using reference TRBV28 and TRBJ2-7 for the parts outside the CDR3, the full variable domain is DVKVTQSSRYLVKRTGEKVFLECVQDMDHENMFWYRQDPGLGLRLIYFSYDVKMKEKGDIPEGYSVSREKKERFSLILESASTNQTSMYLCATRQGHEQYFGPGTRLTVT.

Many counts were recorded for this clonotype. The V gene is TRBV30, the J gene TRBJ1-4, with 7 nucleotides matching TRBD1. The CDR3 covers 13 residues. Germline loops: CDR1 GTSNPN, CDR2 SVGIG (reference sequence). V was pared by 4 bases and J by 8 bases, with 7 bases of the junction left unmatched. The CDR3 DNA follows: TGTGCCTGGATGGAGGGGGCAAGAGAAAAACTGTTTTTT. Translated, it gives CAWMEGAREKLFF.

This clonotype occurred a few times. The chain joins TRBV6-1 to TRBJ2-3; a weak D match, TRBD2 (5 bases). Germline assignment: CDR1 MNHNS and CDR2 SASEGT. The V end was cut by 1 base, the J end by 4 bases, with 12 bases between. This CDR3 has 15 amino acids. CDR3 protein: CASSEEAEGPDTQYF. In DNA, the CDR3 is TGTGCCAGCAGTGAAGAAGCGGAAGGGCCAGATACGCAGTATTTT.